Detailed here is one T cell receptor (beta chain). It lacks a known antigen. No base quality information exists; no much larger clone differs at one position. Participants were included only if at least one PBMC sample before ART initiation and at least two post-ART samples were available. Treatment was received in the United States of America by all participants with HIV. Before DNA extraction, cryopreserved samples of roughly 0.95-10 million PBMC were thawed and washed. At the time of the earliest PBMC sample for each participant with HIV, ages ranged from roughly 20 to 60 years. PBMC samples from each participant spanned 1-4 timepoints before ART initiation and 2-8 timepoints after ART initiation, with a median of 7 samples. For every participant, serial HIV viral load, CD4+ T-cell count, ART history and demographic data were obtained. Genomic DNA was extracted from unsorted PBMC with a Qiagen kit on a QIAcube, processed in batches of 12 samples.

The immunoSEQ hsTCRB v3.0 assay was used at survey level resolution to sequence the TRB variable region. The targeted TRB sequencing depth was roughly 35,000-50,000 T-cell genomes per sample. Pooled TRB libraries were sequenced on an Illumina MiSeq with a v3 150-cycle kit. As for how the authors treated the data: Analysis of repertoires was carried out in R inside a reproducible Nextflow workflow spanning QC, data transformation and analysis. LymphoSeq2, an R package for AIRR-Seq data exploration, was used to implement custom analyses. A few samples that yielded fewer than 5000 total TRB sequences were excluded, so that around 190 HIV repertoires were analyzed. Among the roughly 200 retained HIV repertoires, 59 were collected before ART initiation and 129 after ART initiation. Repertoires were downsampled to 5000 TRB nucleotide sequences, and summary statistics were averaged over 100 downsampling iterations. Only TRB sequences with CDR3 regions of at least seven amino acids were retained for analysis. Diversity was measured with a Shannon entropy-derived clonality score and the Gini coefficient. In the repertoire networks, any two of the top 5000 CDR3 amino acid sequences were linked whenever the two sequences differed by an edit distance of one. For TRB CDR3 amino acid sequences, GLIPH2 was used to predict antigen specificity groups and MHC restriction. CDR3 amino acid sequences were matched against VDJdb and McPAS-TCR to flag known CMV, EBV, HIV or tissue antigen associations. Pre-ART, post-ART and control groups were compared with Wilcoxon signed-rank tests and Holm-Bonferroni correction. Not all clones reach the TCRdb copy of this immuneACCESS table, which keeps in-frame sequences only. Checked studies attribute under half of the gap to unresolved V genes and leave the rest unexplained. For V, J and clone size, that table is used; D and trimming come from the DNA. For this sample the table gives around 30,000 clones, of which 84% were detected only once. The ten most abundant clones make up over 5% of the sample.

Here V drops 9 bases and J drops 7 bases, and the junction holds 10 bases not matched to any gene. From a lookup of the germline V gene (reference sequence), CDR1 and CDR2 are MNHEY and SMNVEV. The CDR3 runs 13 residues from the cysteine to the phenylalanine. Just the 39-base CDR3 DNA is kept, in frame starting at base 1. These data belong to a study of long-term antiretroviral therapy in people with HIV (dated by TCRdb to 2022 to 2024). Describing the broader study: The earliest samples were collected about a decade before the 2015 WHO recommendation for immediate ART, when ART was typically delayed until CD4 counts fell. Test extractions of a monoclonal T-cell line alongside about 35 polyclonal samples showed no cross-contamination during QIAcube processing. Whether ART initiation and durable HIV suppression were associated with changes in peripheral blood TRB repertoire composition and diversity was tested in a retrospective serial study. Of the approximately 28 participants with HIV, about a dozen were female. The cohort contributed roughly 190 cryopreserved PBMC samples from 30 adults with confirmed HIV infection, collected serially over a mean of approximately 6 years (range 1-12). Broad study findings and their caveats: The samples span the years 2004 to 2017, and the ART regimens used may be less effective than current regimens. Starting ART was linked to a significant rise in TRB diversity, yet even with long-term ART the diversity remained significantly lower than in transplant donor controls. Compared with controls, HIV repertoires had narrower CDR3 length ranges, and the network structure pointed to an antigen-experienced repertoire that shifted only slightly toward naive after ART. Because cell numbers in pre-ART samples were limited, unsorted PBMC were profiled instead of sorted CD4+ and CD8+ T cells. Owing to limited PBMC availability, only the TCR beta chain was sequenced, without alpha chain pairing. Inferences about post-ART repertoire changes are limited because no data were available on ART adherence, viral resistance or therapy changes. Expanded TRB clones identified before ART initiation dominated the repertoire across all time points, though the dominance fluctuated and decreased in many PLHIV after ART.

The chain is made from TRBV27 and TRBJ2-7; TRBD2 fits 9 bases in the junction. The receptor comes from a man aged 18 to 29 with HIV. Source: unsorted PBMCs, taken 0.4 years after starting antiretroviral therapy. This receptor has the CDR3 CASKVAGEKEQYF. The DNA sequence is TGTGCCAGTAAGGTAGCGGGAGAGAAGGAGCAGTACTTC.